Listed below are T cell receptor beta chains from one sample, sequenced in a study of T cell repertoires in cytomegalovirus infection. TCRdb passed the reads through MiXCR, listing each CDR3 protein once. The profile shows about half a million distinct CDR3 sequences, roughly a third of them singletons. The antigens of these receptors remain unknown. The sample here was cultured PBMCs, taken from culture after CMV antigen stimulation. These receptors were obtained from a human donor in good health (CMV status not recorded). Some clones in this sample may be carry-over from other donors' samples. The CDR3 runs from the conserved cysteine through the conserved F or W. The order of the fields is D gene, clone size, V gene, J gene, CDR3 DNA, CDR3 protein. D genes are given only for firm matches. Clone size, where shown, is once, few, many, or a class for clones that have expanded.

TRBD2,few,TRBV7-3,TRBJ2-3,TGTGCCAGCAGCTTACTGGGGAGGGACACAGATACGCAGTATTTT,CASSLLGRDTDTQYF
NA,NA,TRBV20-1,TRBJ2-6,TGCAGTGCTAGAGTGCCAGGGACCGTCTCTGGGGCCAACGTCCTGACTTTC,CSARVPGTVSGANVLTF
NA,few,TRBV19,TRBJ2-7,TGTGCCACAGGACTGTCGCCCTACGAGCAGTACTTC,CATGLSPYEQYF
TRBD2,NA,TRBV6-2/TRBV6-3,TRBJ2-5,TGTGCCAGCAGTACGCCGACTAGCGGGACAGAGACCCAGTACTTC,CASSTPTSGTETQYF
TRBD2,NA,TRBV4-3,TRBJ2-5,TGCGCCAGCAGCCAAGGAGGACTAGCAGGAGAGACCCAGTACTTC,CASSQGGLAGETQYF
NA,many,TRBV11-3,TRBJ2-1,TGTGCCAGCAGCTTATTGGCGACTAGGTCCTCGGGGAAGCAGTTCTTC,CASSLLATRSSGKQFF
NA,NA,TRBV12-3/TRBV12-4,TRBJ1-1,TGTGCCAGCACGGCCGGGACGGAAAAGACTGAAGCTTTCTTT,CASTAGTEKTEAFF
NA,NA,TRBV28,TRBJ1-3,TGTGCCAGCAGTTTCGGACTTGATCCTGGAAACACCATATATTTT,CASSFGLDPGNTIYF
TRBD2,few,TRBV11-2,TRBJ2-1,TGTGCCAGCAGCTTTACTAGCGGGAAAGATGAGCAGTTCTTC,CASSFTSGKDEQFF
NA,few,TRBV2,TRBJ1-2,TGTGCCAGCCTCCCGGAGCGGGGGGCTAACTATGGCTACACCTTC,CASLPERGANYGYTF
NA,NA,TRBV5-1,TRBJ2-3,TGCGCCAGCAGCGTCAGTTTGGACAGCTCCACAGATACGCAGTATTTT,CASSVSLDSSTDTQYF
TRBD1,NA,TRBV28,TRBJ2-5,TGTGCCAGCAGTGCCCGGGACAGACAAGAGACCCAGTACTTC,CASSARDRQETQYF
NA,NA,TRBV18,TRBJ1-2,TGTGCCAGCTCACCAGCCGACGGTGTCCGTGGCTACACCTTC,CASSPADGVRGYTF
TRBD1,few,TRBV10-3,TRBJ2-6,TGTGCCATCAGTGAATATAGGACAGGGCCTTCTTCTGGGGCCAACGTCCTGACTTTC,CAISEYRTGPSSGANVLTF
TRBD1,few,TRBV7-3,TRBJ2-5,TGTGCCAGCAGCCACGGGACAGGGCAAGAGACCCAGTACTTC,CASSHGTGQETQYF
NA,NA,TRBV19,TRBJ2-3,TGTGCCAGTTTGGATGTAGCATCCACAGATACGCAGTATTTT,CASLDVASTDTQYF
TRBD1,NA,TRBV12-3/TRBV12-4,TRBJ1-1,TGTGCCAGCAGAGACGGGAAGGGCCCCGGGACAGTCACTGAAGCTTTCTTT,CASRDGKGPGTVTEAFF
TRBD1,NA,TRBV28,TRBJ2-5,TGTGCCAGCAGACCGGGACAGTTTACTTTCCAAGAGACCCAGTACTTC,CASRPGQFTFQETQYF
NA,NA,TRBV7-2,TRBJ2-1,TGTGCCAGCAGCTTAGGGAGGGTGGGGAACAATGAGCAGTTCTTC,CASSLGRVGNNEQFF
TRBD1,NA,TRBV12-3/TRBV12-4,TRBJ2-7,TGTGCCAGCAGGGACAGGGGCGAGCAGTACTTC,CASRDRGEQYF
NA,NA,TRBV29-1,TRBJ1-5,TGCAGCGTACTCCTGGGTGGCAATCAGCCCCAGCATTTT,CSVLLGGNQPQHF
TRBD1,NA,TRBV7-8,TRBJ1-5,TGTGCCAGCAGCTTAGGTGGGGGGACAGGCTACAATCAGCCCCAGCATTTT,CASSLGGGTGYNQPQHF
TRBD2,NA,TRBV9,TRBJ2-1,TGTGCCAGCAGCTTGCGCGGGACTAGCGGCAACAATGAGCAGTTCTTC,CASSLRGTSGNNEQFF